The 5 T cell receptor beta chains given below trace back to one sample, sequenced in a study of radiation and T cells in renal cell carcinoma. Noted time point: blood 2 weeks post-SBRT. As for treatment: 15 Gy SBRT to primary tumor, nephrectomy 4 weeks later. The assay was immunoSEQ multiplex PCR, and TCRdb's table has in-frame clones only and misses some. In the table there are about 26,000 clones, approximately 84% of which are singletons. The sequencing used blood, collected from a patient whose treatment included radiotherapy and nephrectomy. Receptors originate from a man in his sixties with renal cell carcinoma.

The V and J genes are TRBV29-1 and TRBJ2-5; maybe TRBD1 (5 bases). CDR1 is SQVTM and CDR2 is ANQGSEA in the germline V gene. The CDR3 is 12 residues long. V was shortened by 4 bases and J by 11 bases, with 17 bases between the two germline ends. CDR3 amino acids: CSVVLAGLEQYF. The CDR3 nucleotides read TGCAGCGTTGTTCTCGCAGGGCTCGAACAGTACTTC. The full variable domain, in which reference TRBV29-1 and TRBJ2-5 provide the parts outside the CDR3, is SAVISQKPSRDICQRGTSLTIQCQVDSQVTMMFWYRQQPGQSLTLIATANQGSEATYESGFVIDKFPISRPNLTFSTLTVSNMSPEDSSIYLCSVVLAGLEQYFGPGTRLLVL.

This chain uses TRBV7-2 with TRBJ2-5; no firm D call. Germline lookup yields CDR1 SGHTA and CDR2 FQGNSA. V was trimmed by 2 bases and J by 5 bases, leaving 9 bases between them. This CDR3 is built from 13 residues. As DNA, the CDR3 is TGTGCCAGCAGCTTAAATCCCCAGGAGACCCAGTACTTC. This translates into CASSLNPQETQYF.

The chain has TRBV2 and TRBJ1-5, with no clear D. Trimming cost V 5 bases and J 2 bases, with 7 bases left between them. The germline CDR1 and CDR2 sequences are SNHLY and FYNNEI. This CDR3 comprises 13 residues. CDR3 residues: CASSPLRNQPQHF. CDR3 nucleotide sequence: TGTGCCAGCAGTCCACTACGCAATCAGCCCCAGCATTTT.

This chain links TRBV2 with TRBJ1-4, with D perhaps TRBD1 (5 bases). Deletions cut 8 bases from V and 3 bases from J, with 10 bases between. The CDR3 totals 13 residues. CDR1 and CDR2 (germline): SNHLY, FYNNEI. In DNA form, the CDR3 reads TGTGCCAGCCGGGGGACCGCTAATGAAAAACTGTTTTTT. Amino acid sequence: CASRGTANEKLFF.

The J gene is TRBJ2-3, the V gene TRBV5-1, with TRBD2 as a possible D gene (6 bases). Germline V gene data show CDR1 as SGHRS and CDR2 as YFSETQ. The CDR3 totals 15 residues. Trimming shortened V by 3 bases and J by 5 bases, and 16 bases separated the two germline ends. The CDR3 DNA sequence: TGCGCCAGCAGCTCTACGGGAGTATGGGGAGATACGCAGTATTTT. Protein sequence: CASSSTGVWGDTQYF.